Shown below are 30 T cell receptor beta chains from a single sample sequenced in a study of cytotoxic CD8 clonotypes in ibrutinib-treated CLL. The method was immunoSEQ multiplex PCR; TCRdb's version includes in-frame clones alone and lacks a portion of them. Of 100,000 to 150,000 clones listed, 70% to 90% are singletons. The sequencing used PBMCs, collected after 24 months of ibrutinib treatment. The receptors were gathered from a human donor with chronic lymphocytic leukemia.

V and J are TRBV5-4 and TRBJ1-1; no firm D call. Trimming took off 6 bases at V and 1 base at J, with 16 bases between the two ends. Germline V lookup: CDR1 SGHNT, CDR2 YYREEE (reference sequence). The CDR3 is made up of 15 amino acids. For the CDR3, the DNA is TGTGCCAGCAATTCACCATTATCTGGGAACACTGAAGCTTTCTTT. Its protein product is CASNSPLSGNTEAFF.

The V and J genes are TRBV27 and TRBJ1-1, with D possibly matching TRBD1 (5 bases). The CDR3 spans 14 residues. Germline loops: CDR1 MNHEY, CDR2 SMNVEV (reference sequence). The V and J ends lost 6 bases and 1 base respectively, with 12 bases between them. In nucleotides, the CDR3 is TGTGCCAGCAGCCCCGGGGGGAGGAACACTGAAGCTTTCTTT. It yields the protein CASSPGGRNTEAFF.

The chain couples TRBV7-2 to TRBJ2-2; D possibly corresponds to TRBD2 (5 bases). V lost 5 bases and J 2 bases, leaving 15 bases between the germline ends. Germline CDR1 SGHTA, CDR2 FQGNSA. CDR3 size: 16 residues. The CDR3 DNA sequence: TGTGCCAGCAGCAGGAGAGGGCCGGCCAACACCGGGGAGCTGTTTTTT. Its protein product is CASSRRGPANTGELFF.

The chain couples TRBV5-1 to TRBJ2-3; D might be TRBD1 or TRBD2, each matching 5 bases. Germline V CDR1 and CDR2: SGHRS, YFSETQ. V was cut by 2 bases and J by 0 bases, with 10 bases left in between. The CDR3 sequence is 15 residues long. In DNA form, the CDR3 reads TGCGCCAGCAGCTTCACGGGACCGAGCACAGATACGCAGTATTTT. Amino acids: CASSFTGPSTDTQYF.

The CDR3, as DNA: TGCGCCAGCAGCCTTAAGCCGGACAGGGGTGTGAGGACAGATACGCAGTATTTT. Protein sequence: CASSLKPDRGVRTDTQYF. V is TRBV4-1 and J is TRBJ2-3, with 9 bases matching TRBD1. Germline values: CDR1 MGHRA, CDR2 YSYEKL. This CDR3 region has 18 residues. J gave up 3 bases and V 4 bases, and 14 bases lay outside the gene matches.

This chain joins TRBV5-4 and TRBJ2-3, with 7 bases lining up with TRBD1. Germline-derived CDR1 and CDR2 are SGHNT and YYREEE (reference sequence). With 4 bases clipped from V and 3 bases from J, the junction kept 8 bases outside the gene matches. The CDR3 sequence is 15 residues long. CDR3 bases: TGTGCCAGCAGCACCCGACAGGGTGGTACAGATACGCAGTATTTT. As protein: CASSTRQGGTDTQYF.

The chain recombines TRBV21-1 with TRBJ1-1; the table names TRBD1, a call not compared with the DNA. TRBV21-1 is designated a pseudogene. The CDR3 runs 16 residues. CDR3 sequence (DNA): TGTGCCAGCAGCAAAGGGAAGATTACAGGGAGCTCTGAAGCTTTCTTT. Translated, it gives CASSKGKITGSSEAFF.

CDR3 residues: CASSLGSDLKQYF. The CDR3 coding sequence is TGTGCCAGCAGCCTCGGGAGTGATTTAAAGCAGTATTTT. The chain employs TRBV7-9 and TRBJ2-3, with a tentative D call TRBD2 (6 bases). Germline CDR1 and CDR2: SEHNR and FQNEAQ (reference sequence). CDR3 length: 13 amino acids. Trimming pared 5 bases from V and 11 bases from J, leaving 17 bases between.

V and J are TRBV19 and TRBJ1-5; 7 bases map to TRBD1. V lost 4 bases to trimming and J lost 2 bases; unmatched junction nucleotides: 8. The CDR3 extends over 16 amino acids. From germline, CDR1 is LNHDA and CDR2 SQIVND (reference sequence). For the CDR3, the DNA is TGTGCCAGTAGTAGCCAGGGGGTGGAGGGCAATCAGCCCCAGCATTTT. This translates into CASSSQGVEGNQPQHF. Looking up the rest from reference TRBV19 and TRBJ1-5 gives the full variable domain: DGGITQSPKYLFRKEGQNVTLSCEQNLNHDAMYWYRQDPGQGLRLIYYSQIVNDFQKGDIAEGYSVSREKKESFPLTVTSAQKNPTAFYLCASSSQGVEGNQPQHFGDGTRLSIL.

V gene TRBV5-1 combines with J gene TRBJ2-3, with a tentative D call TRBD2 (6 bases). Germline V gives CDR1 SGHRS, CDR2 YFSETQ. V dropped 10 bases and J dropped 0 bases, with 15 bases sitting between them. This CDR3 contains 14 residues. CDR3 amino acids: CACTPGTSTDTQYF. The CDR3 nucleotides are TGCGCCTGTACGCCAGGGACTAGCACAGATACGCAGTATTTT.

This clone appeared a single time. The chain has TRBV28 and TRBJ1-6; no clear D gene. V was pared by 5 bases and J by 2 bases, with 4 bases between. From germline, CDR1 is MDHEN and CDR2 SYDVKM. CDR3 length equals 13 residues. The DNA of the CDR3 is TGTGCCAGCAGTGGGCCCTATAATTCACCCCTCCACTTT. Amino acids: CASSGPYNSPLHF. The complete variable domain, with remaining parts taken from reference TRBV28 and TRBJ1-6, reads DVKVTQSSRYLVKRTGEKVFLECVQDMDHENMFWYRQDPGLGLRLIYFSYDVKMKEKGDIPEGYSVSREKKERFSLILESASTNQTSMYLCASSGPYNSPLHFGNGTRLTVT.

J is TRBJ1-2 and V is TRBV11-1; perhaps TRBD1 as D (5 bases). CDR3 length equals 15 residues. Germline CDR1 SGHAT, CDR2 FQDESV (reference sequence). Trimming pared 0 bases from V and 2 bases from J, leaving 10 bases between. The CDR3 sequence is CASSLAPEGNYGYTF. The DNA of the CDR3 is TGTGCCAGCAGCTTAGCCCCGGAGGGGAACTATGGCTACACCTTC.

The V and J genes are TRBV5-4 and TRBJ2-7, with 8 bases that match TRBD1. The germline V gene has CDR1 SGHNT and CDR2 YYREEE (reference sequence). V trimming: 2 bases; J trimming: 5 bases; junction bases outside the gene matches: 9. The CDR3 loop spans 15 amino acids. The CDR3 bases are TGTGCCAGCAGCTTTGAGGCCAGGGGGCGCCACGAGCAGTACTTC. Its protein product is CASSFEARGRHEQYF.

The rearrangement links TRBV10-3 to TRBJ2-5; D unclear. V was cut by 4 bases and J by 5 bases, with 11 bases left in between. CDR3 length equals 13 residues. CDR1 ENHRY and CDR2 SYGVKD come from the germline V gene. The CDR3 nucleotides are TGTGCCATCAGTGCAGTCGAAGGGGAGACCCAGTACTTC. Encoded protein: CAISAVEGETQYF.

The V gene is TRBV5-4, the J gene TRBJ2-7, with D maybe TRBD2 (5 bases). This CDR3 is 16 amino acids long. Germline CDR1 and CDR2: SGHNT and YYREEE (reference sequence). Trimming pared 3 bases from V and 4 bases from J, leaving 20 bases between. The CDR3 here is CASSSGGGGESYEQYF. The CDR3, as DNA: TGTGCCAGCAGCTCGGGTGGAGGCGGAGAGTCGTACGAGCAGTACTTC.

The chain couples TRBV28 to TRBJ2-6, with D uncertain. CDR1 and CDR2 (germline): MDHEN, SYDVKM. This CDR3 region has 15 residues. V lost 3 bases and J 0 bases, leaving 6 bases between the germline ends. CDR3 in DNA: TGTGCCAGCAGTTTGGTCAGCTCTGGGGCCAACGTCCTGACTTTC. Protein product: CASSLVSSGANVLTF.

J is TRBJ1-2 and V is TRBV27; unclear D gene. The CDR3 extends over 14 amino acids. Trimming removed 2 bases at V and 5 bases at J, with 12 bases between. Per germline, CDR1 MNHEY and CDR2 SMNVEV (reference sequence). For the CDR3, the DNA is TGTGCCAGCAGTTTACGGGAAGTGGGTTATGGCTACACCTTC. Its protein product is CASSLREVGYGYTF.

Here the CDR3 reads CASSFSAVKLFF. The CDR3 bases are TGTGCCAGCAGTTTCTCCGCCGTAAAACTGTTTTTT. V gene TRBV28 combines with J gene TRBJ1-4; D gene ambiguous. The V and J ends lost 3 bases and 10 bases respectively, with 9 bases between them. This CDR3 spans 12 amino acids. Germline assignment: CDR1 MDHEN and CDR2 SYDVKM.

This chain links TRBV28 with TRBJ1-5; TRBD1 agrees at 9 bases. In germline, CDR1 is MDHEN, CDR2 SYDVKM. The CDR3 has 16 amino acids. Unmatched junction bases numbered 11, after V lost 4 bases and J lost 7 bases. CDR3 DNA: TGTGCCAGCAGTTCCCAGGAGTCGACAGGGGGGCAGCCCCAGCATTTT. Its protein is CASSSQESTGGQPQHF. Full variable domain (missing parts from reference TRBV28 and TRBJ1-5): DVKVTQSSRYLVKRTGEKVFLECVQDMDHENMFWYRQDPGLGLRLIYFSYDVKMKEKGDIPEGYSVSREKKERFSLILESASTNQTSMYLCASSSQESTGGQPQHFGDGTRLSIL.

The chain uses TRBV5-4 and TRBJ2-1, with 9 bases identical to TRBD1. This CDR3 has 16 amino acids. Unmatched junction bases numbered 13, after V lost 4 bases and J lost 8 bases. CDR1 is SGHNT, CDR2 YYREEE, per germline (reference sequence). CDR3 residues: CASSVPGTGFGDEQFF. In DNA, the CDR3 is TGTGCCAGCAGCGTACCCGGGACAGGGTTCGGCGATGAGCAGTTCTTC. The complete variable domain, with remaining parts taken from reference TRBV5-4 and TRBJ2-1, reads ETGVTQSPTHLIKTRGQQVTLRCSSQSGHNTVSWYQQALGQGPQFIFQYYREEENGRGNFPPRFSGLQFPNYSSELNVNALELDDSALYLCASSVPGTGFGDEQFFGPGTRLTVL.

This clone was observed a single time. The V gene is TRBV28, the J gene TRBJ1-5; TRBD1 matches 8 bases. CDR3 size: 12 residues. The germline gives CDR1 MDHEN, CDR2 SYDVKM. V lost 9 bases and J lost 5; bases outside the gene matches: 3. In DNA, the CDR3 is TGTGCCAGTGGACAGGGCGATCAGCCCCAGCATTTT. Protein: CASGQGDQPQHF.

V gene TRBV27 combines with J gene TRBJ2-2; the match to TRBD2 covers 16 bases. This CDR3 is 16 amino acids long. The V gene's germline CDR1 is MNHEY and CDR2 SMNVEV (reference sequence). V dropped 5 bases and J dropped 6; count of bases not matched to a gene: 3. The CDR3 loop reads CASSEGLAGGPGELFF. The DNA of the CDR3 is TGTGCCAGCAGTGAGGGACTAGCGGGAGGGCCCGGGGAGCTGTTTTTT.

This clone is a singleton in its sample. The genes are TRBV6-5 and TRBJ1-1; no clear D gene. CDR3 length: 13 residues. V shed 4 bases and J shed 0 bases, with 6 bases lying between them. Germline CDR1 reads MNHEY; CDR2 reads SVGAGI. The CDR3 is CASSSALNTEAFF. The CDR3, as DNA: TGTGCCAGCAGTTCCGCACTGAACACTGAAGCTTTCTTT.

The gene calls are TRBV27 and TRBJ2-7; 11 bases agree with TRBD1. The CDR3 length is 15 residues. V lost 5 bases and J lost 4; bases outside the gene matches: 7. CDR1 MNHEY and CDR2 SMNVEV come from the germline V gene (reference sequence). CDR3 nucleotide sequence: TGTGCCAGCAGTAGAAGGACAGGGGGCGGATACGAGCAGTACTTC. Encoded protein: CASSRRTGGGYEQYF.

The chain uses TRBV5-4 and TRBJ2-7; D perhaps matches TRBD1 (5 bases). This CDR3 is 15 amino acids long. V lost 4 bases to trimming and J lost 5 bases, with 19 bases between them. Germline V CDR1 and CDR2: SGHNT, YYREEE (reference sequence). CDR3 sequence (DNA): TGTGCCAGCAGCCCCCAGGCAGGGAATACCAACGAGCAGTACTTC. It is translated as CASSPQAGNTNEQYF. Supplemented by reference TRBV5-4 and TRBJ2-7, the full variable domain reads ETGVTQSPTHLIKTRGQQVTLRCSSQSGHNTVSWYQQALGQGPQFIFQYYREEENGRGNFPPRFSGLQFPNYSSELNVNALELDDSALYLCASSPQAGNTNEQYFGPGTRLTVT.

This clone was detected only a few times. This rearrangement joins TRBV6-6 to TRBJ1-1; tentative D call: TRBD1 (5 bases). The V gene lost 2 bases and the J gene lost 8 bases, with 12 bases spanning the gap. The CDR3 is 13 residues long. The V gene's germline CDR1 is MNHNY and CDR2 SVGAGI (reference sequence). CDR3 in amino acids: CASSYEVGQEAFF. The CDR3 nucleotides are TGTGCCAGCAGTTACGAGGTTGGACAAGAAGCTTTCTTT.

This clone was detected once. V is TRBV28 and J is TRBJ2-7; D is possibly TRBD1 (5 bases). Germline V CDR1 and CDR2: MDHEN, SYDVKM. Deletions cut 3 bases from V and 3 bases from J, with 15 bases between. The CDR3 totals 15 residues. This CDR3 is CASSFWGAQNYEQYF. CDR3 DNA: TGTGCCAGCAGTTTCTGGGGCGCCCAAAACTACGAGCAGTACTTC.

This clone was picked up a small number of times. The chain joins TRBV7-2 to TRBJ1-5; D might be TRBD1 (6 bases). Trimming pared 5 bases from V and 4 bases from J, leaving 9 bases between. The CDR3 totals 13 residues. Germline values: CDR1 SGHTA, CDR2 FQGNSA. As DNA, the CDR3 is TGTGCCAGCAGCCCAACAGGGAATCAGCCCCAGCATTTT. Residues: CASSPTGNQPQHF.

This chain joins TRBV10-3 and TRBJ2-5, with 13 bases matching TRBD2. The CDR3 runs to 17 residues. Germline CDR1 and CDR2: ENHRY and SYGVKD. Trimming took 10 bases from V and 1 from J; bases not matched to a gene: 12. The CDR3 loop reads CATLGLAGDRSQETQYF. In nucleotides, the CDR3 is TGTGCCACTCTCGGACTAGCGGGGGACCGCAGCCAAGAGACCCAGTACTTC.

The V gene is TRBV7-9, the J gene TRBJ2-5; D possibly corresponds to TRBD2 (7 bases). Germline CDR1 SEHNR, CDR2 FQNEAQ (reference sequence). V dropped 5 bases and J dropped 3 bases, with 19 bases sitting between them. The CDR3 has 16 amino acids. CDR3 loop: CASSPLPGGGKETQYF. CDR3 nucleotide sequence: TGTGCCAGCAGCCCCCTCCCGGGGGGCGGGAAAGAGACCCAGTACTTC.